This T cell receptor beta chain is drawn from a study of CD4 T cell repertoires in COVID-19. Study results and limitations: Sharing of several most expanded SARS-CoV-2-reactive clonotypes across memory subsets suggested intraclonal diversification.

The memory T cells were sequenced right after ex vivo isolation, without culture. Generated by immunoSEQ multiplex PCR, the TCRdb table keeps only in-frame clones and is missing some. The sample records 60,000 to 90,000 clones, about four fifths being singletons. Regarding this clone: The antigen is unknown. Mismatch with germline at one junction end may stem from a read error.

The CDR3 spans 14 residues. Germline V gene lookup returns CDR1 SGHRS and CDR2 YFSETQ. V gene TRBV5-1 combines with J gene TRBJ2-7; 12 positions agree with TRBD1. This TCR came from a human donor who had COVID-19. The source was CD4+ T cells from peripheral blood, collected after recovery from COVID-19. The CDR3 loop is CASSLGRQGQGADF. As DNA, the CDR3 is TGCGCCAGCAGCTTGGGACGCCAGGGACAGGGGGCGGACTTC.